The following is a TCR beta chain sequence with its context. Its antigen is still unknown. No much larger clone is present one base from it, and per-base qualities are unavailable. The entry originates in a study of Ad26.COV2.S vaccination and SARS-CoV-2 variants (dated by TCRdb to about 2021). At the level of the whole study: Donors in the vaccine arm were drawn from COV1001, a phase I-IIa trial of Ad26.COV2.S in healthy adults that was multicentre, randomized, double-blind and placebo-controlled. Ad26.COV2.S was administered intramuscularly at 5 x 10^10 or 1 x 10^11 viral particles, either as a single shot or as two shots given 56 days apart. Sequencing of the TCRbeta repertoire served to evaluate the specificity and breadth of SARS-CoV-2-reactive T cell receptors following Ad26.COV2.S vaccination. A total of 32 samples were included in the TCR-sequenced set, comprising around 19 Ad26.COV2.S vaccine recipients, 5 placebo recipients and 8 SARS-CoV-2 convalescent individuals. Participants in the trial were split at random into five groups of five each, receiving low-dose or high-dose Ad26.COV2.S once or twice, or else placebo on both occasions. Throughout the experiments and outcome assessment, investigators stayed blinded to trial group allocation.

Inclusive of the bounding cysteine and phenylalanine, the CDR3 is 12 residues long. Only the CDR3 portion is preserved as DNA: 36 bases, with reading frame beginning at the first base. CDR1 MDHEN and CDR2 SYDVKM were looked up in the germline V gene. The V end loses 3 bases and the J end loses 5 bases, and a stretch of 7 bases separates them. The immunoSEQ Assay was used to sequence TCRbeta CDR3 regions. After extraction, genomic DNA underwent amplification by bias-controlled multiplex PCR, followed by high-throughput sequencing. The study's processing was this. Collapsing and filtering of sequences were performed to quantify the absolute abundance of each unique TCRbeta CDR3 region. T cell fraction was estimated by normalizing TCRbeta template counts to usable DNA, which was measured by amplifying reference genes present in all nucleated cells. Repertoire TCRs were annotated as SARS-CoV-2-specific when V gene, CDR3 amino acid sequence and J gene were exactly matched to a known reactive TCR set. MIRA supplied the reference SARS-CoV-2 TCR set, which was filtered for enrichment in COVID-19-positive ImmuneCODE repertoires so that public or cross-reactive TCRs were removed. Using the MIRA antigens, annotated TCRs were further analysed by specific ORF or by position within an ORF. Depth was the summed frequency of annotated unique rearrangements, while breadth was defined as annotated unique rearrangements over total unique productive rearrangements. TCR breadth was compared between groups using two-sided Wilcoxon rank-sum tests. The table was pulled from immuneACCESS by TCRdb, which kept in-frame rearrangements only. Such tables lose some clones; where checked, under half of the loss comes from unresolved V genes, and the rest has no known cause. V, J and clone size were drawn from that table, and D and trimming were deduced from the DNA. The sample yields about 390,000 clones; about 90% were counted once. Around 1.8% of the sample is in the top ten clones.

The full study reports these points: Vaccine and placebo recipients had similar non-spike TCR breadth, a finding consistent with the vaccine containing only spike. Higher spike-specific TCR breadth was observed in Ad26.COV2.S recipients than in placebo recipients (P = 0.0014). The authors noted that the TCR breadth and depth analyses may have underestimated total T cell responses. Substantial breadth of spike-specific CD8+ and CD4+ T cell responses was reported after vaccination. The study was not powered to compare responses between vaccine doses or regimens.

This sample's treatment or condition label indicates: over 15 received Ad26.COV2.S at low or high dose, single or two shots; a few received placebo; per-sample allocation not given. Repertoires of vaccine and placebo recipients were sequenced from samples collected on day 63 after the first injection. Cohort 1b enrolled about two dozen adults aged 18-55 years at a single site in Boston, USA, between 29 July and 7 August 2020. Ad26.COV2.S was a replication-incompetent adenovirus type 26 vector that expressed a prefusion-stabilized SARS-CoV-2 spike protein derived from the original Wuhan strain. The sequence came from a person aged 18-60 years who received the Ad26.COV2.S COVID-19 vaccine or a placebo. Source: peripheral blood, taken in a trial of Ad26.COV2.S vaccine versus placebo. The chain joins TRBV28 to TRBJ1-1, with no D gene named confidently. The encoded CDR3 is CASSFTRTEAFF. Read as DNA, the sequence is TGTGCCAGCAGTTTTACAAGGACTGAAGCTTTCTTT. The CDR3, completed at both ends by the reference TRBV28 and TRBJ1-1 genes, gives the full variable domain DVKVTQSSRYLVKRTGEKVFLECVQDMDHENMFWYRQDPGLGLRLIYFSYDVKMKEKGDIPEGYSVSREKKERFSLILESASTNQTSMYLCASSFTRTEAFFGQGTRLTVV.